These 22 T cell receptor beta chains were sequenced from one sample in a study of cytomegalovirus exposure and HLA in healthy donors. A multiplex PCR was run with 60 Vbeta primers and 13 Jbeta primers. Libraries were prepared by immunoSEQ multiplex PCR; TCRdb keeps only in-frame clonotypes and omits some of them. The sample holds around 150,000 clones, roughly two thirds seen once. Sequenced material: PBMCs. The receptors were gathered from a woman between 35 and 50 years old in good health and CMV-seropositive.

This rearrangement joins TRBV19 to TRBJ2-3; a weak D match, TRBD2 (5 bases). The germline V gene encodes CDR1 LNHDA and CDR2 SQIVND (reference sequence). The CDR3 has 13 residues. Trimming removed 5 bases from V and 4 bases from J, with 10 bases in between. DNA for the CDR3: TGTGCCAGTAGTTCGGGGTGGGCAGATACGCAGTATTTT. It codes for CASSSGWADTQYF.

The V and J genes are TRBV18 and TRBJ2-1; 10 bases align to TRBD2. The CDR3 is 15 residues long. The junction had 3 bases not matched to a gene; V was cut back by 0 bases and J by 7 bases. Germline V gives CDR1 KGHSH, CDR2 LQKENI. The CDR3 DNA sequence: TGTGCCAGCTCACCACCGGCTAGCGGGAGAAATGAGCAGTTCTTC. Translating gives CASSPPASGRNEQFF.

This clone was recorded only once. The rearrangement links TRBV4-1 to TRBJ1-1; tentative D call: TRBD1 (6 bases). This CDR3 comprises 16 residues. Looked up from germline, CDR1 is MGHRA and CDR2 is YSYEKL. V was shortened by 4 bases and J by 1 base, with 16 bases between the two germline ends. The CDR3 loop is CASSRNEGVKNTEAFF. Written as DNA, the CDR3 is TGCGCCAGCAGCCGTAACGAGGGGGTAAAGAACACTGAAGCTTTCTTT.

CDR3 sequence reads: CASSVVRGEAFF. Written as DNA, the CDR3 is TGTGCCAGCAGCGTAGTAAGGGGCGAGGCTTTCTTT. V is TRBV9 and J is TRBJ1-1; tentatively, D is TRBD1 (5 bases). The germline V gene encodes CDR1 SGDLS and CDR2 YYNGEE. The CDR3 is 12 residues long. The ends were cut back, 0 bases at V and 11 bases at J, with 11 bases in the middle.

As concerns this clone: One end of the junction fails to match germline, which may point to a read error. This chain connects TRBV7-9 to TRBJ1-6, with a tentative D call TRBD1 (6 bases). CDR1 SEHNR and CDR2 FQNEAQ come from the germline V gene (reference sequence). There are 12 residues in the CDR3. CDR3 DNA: TGTTCCAGCAGTCAGGGGAGTTCACCCCTCCACTTT. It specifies CSSSQGSSPLHF.

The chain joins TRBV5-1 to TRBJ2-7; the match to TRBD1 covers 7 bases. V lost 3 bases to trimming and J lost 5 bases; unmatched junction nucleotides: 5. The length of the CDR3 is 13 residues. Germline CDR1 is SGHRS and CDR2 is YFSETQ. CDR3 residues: CASSWGTVDEQYF. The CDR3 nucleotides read TGCGCCAGCAGCTGGGGGACAGTTGACGAGCAGTACTTC.

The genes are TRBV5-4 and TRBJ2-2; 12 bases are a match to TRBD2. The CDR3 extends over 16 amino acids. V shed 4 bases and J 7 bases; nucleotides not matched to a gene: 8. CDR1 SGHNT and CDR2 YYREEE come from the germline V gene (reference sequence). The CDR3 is CASSRLAGENGGELFF. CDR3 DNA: TGTGCCAGCAGCCGACTAGCGGGAGAAAATGGCGGGGAGCTGTTTTTT.

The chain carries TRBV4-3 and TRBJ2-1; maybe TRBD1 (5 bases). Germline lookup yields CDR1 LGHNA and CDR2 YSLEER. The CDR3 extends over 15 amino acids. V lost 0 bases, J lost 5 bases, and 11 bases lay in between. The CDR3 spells CASSQERGRNNEQFF. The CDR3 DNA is TGCGCCAGCAGCCAAGAAAGGGGCAGGAACAATGAGCAGTTCTTC.

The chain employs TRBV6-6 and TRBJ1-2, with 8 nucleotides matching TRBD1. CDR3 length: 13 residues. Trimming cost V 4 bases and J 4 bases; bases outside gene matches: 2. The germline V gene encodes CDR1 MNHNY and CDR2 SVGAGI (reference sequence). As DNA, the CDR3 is TGTGCCAGCAGTTCCGGACAGGGCTATGGCTACACCTTC. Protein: CASSSGQGYGYTF.

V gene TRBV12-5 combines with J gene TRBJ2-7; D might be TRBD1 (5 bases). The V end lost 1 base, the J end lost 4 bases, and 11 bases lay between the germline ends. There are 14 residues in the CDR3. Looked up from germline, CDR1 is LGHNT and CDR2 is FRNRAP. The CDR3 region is CASGLATNRYEQYF. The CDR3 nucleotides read TGTGCTAGTGGTTTGGCTACTAACAGGTACGAGCAGTACTTC.

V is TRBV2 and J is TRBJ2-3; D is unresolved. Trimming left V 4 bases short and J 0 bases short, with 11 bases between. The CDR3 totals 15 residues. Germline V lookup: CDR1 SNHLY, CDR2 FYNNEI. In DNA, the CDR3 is TGTGCCAGCAGTGTAAGGCAGGCGAGCACAGATACGCAGTATTTT. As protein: CASSVRQASTDTQYF. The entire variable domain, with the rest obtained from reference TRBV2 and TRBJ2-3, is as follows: EPEVTQTPSHQVTQMGQEVILRCVPISNHLYFYWYRQILGQKVEFLVSFYNNEISEKSEIFDDQFSVERPDGSNFTLKIRSTKLEDSAMYFCASSVRQASTDTQYFGPGTRLTVL.

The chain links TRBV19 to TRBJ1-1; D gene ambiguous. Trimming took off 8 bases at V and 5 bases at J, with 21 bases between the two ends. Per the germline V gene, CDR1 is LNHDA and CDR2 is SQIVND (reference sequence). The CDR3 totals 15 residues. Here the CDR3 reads CASLHQGGIGTEAFF. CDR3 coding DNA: TGTGCCAGTCTACACCAAGGAGGTATTGGGACTGAAGCTTTCTTT.

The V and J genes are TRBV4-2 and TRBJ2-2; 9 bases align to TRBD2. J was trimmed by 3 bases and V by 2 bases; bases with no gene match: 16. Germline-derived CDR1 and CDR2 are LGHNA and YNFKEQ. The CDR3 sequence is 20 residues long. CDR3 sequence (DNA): TGTGCCAGCAGCCAACCCAGCGGGAGGCTACCCAGCTTGGACACCGGGGAGCTGTTTTTT. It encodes CASSQPSGRLPSLDTGELFF.

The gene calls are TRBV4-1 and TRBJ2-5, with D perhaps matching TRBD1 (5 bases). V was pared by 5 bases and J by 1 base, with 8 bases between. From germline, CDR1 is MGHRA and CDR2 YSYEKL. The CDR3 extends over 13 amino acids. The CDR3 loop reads CASSWGLQETQYF. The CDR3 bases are TGCGCCAGCAGCTGGGGCCTCCAAGAGACCCAGTACTTC.

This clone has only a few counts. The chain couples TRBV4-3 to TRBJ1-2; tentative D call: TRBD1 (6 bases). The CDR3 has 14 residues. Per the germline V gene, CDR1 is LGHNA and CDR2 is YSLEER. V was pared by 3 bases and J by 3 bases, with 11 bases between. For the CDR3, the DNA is TGCGCCAGCAGCCACCTCAACAGGGACTATGGCTACACCTTC. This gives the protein CASSHLNRDYGYTF.

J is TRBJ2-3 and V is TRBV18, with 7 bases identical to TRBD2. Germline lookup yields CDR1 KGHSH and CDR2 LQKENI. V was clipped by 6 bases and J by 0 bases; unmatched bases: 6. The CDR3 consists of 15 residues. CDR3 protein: CASSATGGSTDTQYF. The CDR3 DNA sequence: TGTGCCAGCTCCGCAACGGGAGGTAGCACAGATACGCAGTATTTT.

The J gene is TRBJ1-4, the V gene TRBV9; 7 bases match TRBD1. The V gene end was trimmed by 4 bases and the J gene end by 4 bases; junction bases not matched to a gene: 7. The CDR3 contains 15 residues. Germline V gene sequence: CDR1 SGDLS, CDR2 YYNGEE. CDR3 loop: CASSRKGTVNEKLFF. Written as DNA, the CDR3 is TGTGCCAGCAGCCGGAAGGGGACAGTTAATGAAAAACTGTTTTTT.

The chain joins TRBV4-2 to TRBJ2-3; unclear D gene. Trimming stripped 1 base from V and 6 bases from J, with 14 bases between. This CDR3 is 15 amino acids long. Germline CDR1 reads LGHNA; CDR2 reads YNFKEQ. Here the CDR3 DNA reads TGTGCCAGCAGCCAAGCAACTTTTTACCGGGATACGCAGTATTTT. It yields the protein CASSQATFYRDTQYF.

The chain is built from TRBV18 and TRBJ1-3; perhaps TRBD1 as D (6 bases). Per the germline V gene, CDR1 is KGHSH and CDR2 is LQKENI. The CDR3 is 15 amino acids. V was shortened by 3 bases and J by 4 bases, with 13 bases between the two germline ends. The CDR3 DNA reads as TGTGCCAGCTCACCCATTACAGGGATCGGAAACACCATATATTTT. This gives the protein CASSPITGIGNTIYF.

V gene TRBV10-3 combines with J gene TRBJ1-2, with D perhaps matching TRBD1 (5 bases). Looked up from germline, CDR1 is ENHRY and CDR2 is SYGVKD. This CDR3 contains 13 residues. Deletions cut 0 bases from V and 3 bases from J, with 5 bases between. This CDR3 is CAISESTDYGYTF. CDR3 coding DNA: TGTGCCATCAGTGAGTCGACAGACTATGGCTACACCTTC.

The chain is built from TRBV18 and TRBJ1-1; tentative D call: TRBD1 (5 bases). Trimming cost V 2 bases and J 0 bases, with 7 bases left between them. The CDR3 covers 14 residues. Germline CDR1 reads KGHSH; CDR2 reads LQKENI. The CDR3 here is CASSPDRLNTEAFF. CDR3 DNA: TGTGCCAGCTCACCAGACAGATTGAACACTGAAGCTTTCTTT.

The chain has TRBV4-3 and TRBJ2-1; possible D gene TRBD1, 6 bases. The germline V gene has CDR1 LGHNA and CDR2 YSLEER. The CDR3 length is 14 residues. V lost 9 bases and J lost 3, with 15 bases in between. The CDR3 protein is CARFFSDSYNEQFF. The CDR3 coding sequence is TGCGCCAGATTTTTCTCGGACAGCTACAATGAGCAGTTCTTC.